This T cell receptor (beta chain) was found in a study of blood T cell repertoires in COVID-19. Overall study context: The samples span acute and convalescent COVID-19 from the United States, Italy and Spain. T cells, B-cell-depleted T cells, or PBMCs provided the cDNA or gDNA that served as material.

From germline, CDR1 is LNHDA and CDR2 SQIVND (reference sequence). The CDR3 loop spans 16 amino acids. Between the trimmed V and J ends, which lost 7 bases and 2 bases, there was a span of 17 bases. TCRdb's copy holds only in-frame clones and misses some; the assay was immunoSEQ multiplex PCR. The data show under 150,000 clones, about 91% seen once. This rearrangement joins TRBV19 to TRBJ2-2; maybe TRBD1 (6 bases). This clonotype was sampled from a human donor in a cohort sampled during active COVID-19. Sequenced sample: peripheral blood. The CDR3 sequence: CASIKPGTKNTGELFF. In DNA form, the CDR3 reads TGTGCCAGTATAAAACCCGGGACAAAAAACACCGGGGAGCTGTTTTTT.